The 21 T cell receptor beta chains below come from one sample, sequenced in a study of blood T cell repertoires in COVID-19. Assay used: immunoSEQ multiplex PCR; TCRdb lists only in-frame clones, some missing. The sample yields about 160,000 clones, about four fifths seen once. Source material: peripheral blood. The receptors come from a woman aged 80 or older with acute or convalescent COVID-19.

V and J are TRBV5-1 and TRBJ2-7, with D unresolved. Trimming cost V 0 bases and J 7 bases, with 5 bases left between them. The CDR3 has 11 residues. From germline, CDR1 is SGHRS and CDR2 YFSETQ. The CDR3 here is CASSLAGEQYF. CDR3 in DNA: TGCGCCAGCAGCTTGGCCGGGGAGCAGTACTTC. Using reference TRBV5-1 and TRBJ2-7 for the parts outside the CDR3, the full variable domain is KAGVTQTPRYLIKTRGQQVTLSCSPISGHRSVSWYQQTPGQGLQFLFEYFSETQRNKGNFPGRFSGRQFSNSRSEMNVSTLELGDSALYLCASSLAGEQYFGPGTRLTVT.

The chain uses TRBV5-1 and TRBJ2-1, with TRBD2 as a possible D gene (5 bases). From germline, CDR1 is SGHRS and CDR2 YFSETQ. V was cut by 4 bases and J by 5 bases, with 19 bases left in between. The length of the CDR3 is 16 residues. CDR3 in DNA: TGCGCCAGCAGCGGAGCCGACGACTATCCTAACAATGAGCAGTTCTTC. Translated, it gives CASSGADDYPNNEQFF.

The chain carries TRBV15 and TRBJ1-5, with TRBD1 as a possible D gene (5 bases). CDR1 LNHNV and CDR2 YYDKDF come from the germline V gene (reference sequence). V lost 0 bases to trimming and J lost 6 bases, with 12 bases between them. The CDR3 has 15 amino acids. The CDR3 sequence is CATSRERGNSQPQHF. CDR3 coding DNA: TGTGCCACCAGCAGAGAAAGGGGCAATAGTCAGCCCCAGCATTTT.

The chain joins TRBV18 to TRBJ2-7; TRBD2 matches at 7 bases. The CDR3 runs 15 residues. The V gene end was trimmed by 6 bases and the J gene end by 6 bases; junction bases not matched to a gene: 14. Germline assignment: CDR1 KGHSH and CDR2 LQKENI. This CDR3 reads CASSLSGDLPTEQYF. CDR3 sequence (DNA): TGTGCCAGCTCGCTGAGCGGGGATCTACCTACCGAGCAGTACTTC.

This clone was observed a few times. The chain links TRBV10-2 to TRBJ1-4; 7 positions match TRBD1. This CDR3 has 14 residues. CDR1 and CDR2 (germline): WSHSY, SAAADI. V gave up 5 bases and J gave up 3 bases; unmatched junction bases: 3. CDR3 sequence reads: CASSLQGPNEKLFF. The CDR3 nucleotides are TGCGCCAGCAGTCTACAGGGGCCTAATGAAAAACTGTTTTTT.

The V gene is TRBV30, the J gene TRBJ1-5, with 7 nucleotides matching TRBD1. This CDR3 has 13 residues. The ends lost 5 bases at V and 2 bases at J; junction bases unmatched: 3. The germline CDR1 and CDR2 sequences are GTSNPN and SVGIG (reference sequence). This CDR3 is CAWAQGGNQPQHF. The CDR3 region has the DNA TGTGCCTGGGCTCAGGGGGGCAATCAGCCCCAGCATTTT.

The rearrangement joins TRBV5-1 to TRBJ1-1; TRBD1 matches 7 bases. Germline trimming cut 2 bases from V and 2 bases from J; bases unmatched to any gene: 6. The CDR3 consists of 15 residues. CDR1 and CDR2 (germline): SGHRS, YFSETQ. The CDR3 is CASSFGGTANTEAFF. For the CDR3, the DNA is TGCGCCAGCAGCTTTGGTGGGACAGCTAACACTGAAGCTTTCTTT. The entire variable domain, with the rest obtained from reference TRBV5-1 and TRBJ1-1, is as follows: KAGVTQTPRYLIKTRGQQVTLSCSPISGHRSVSWYQQTPGQGLQFLFEYFSETQRNKGNFPGRFSGRQFSNSRSEMNVSTLELGDSALYLCASSFGGTANTEAFFGQGTRLTVV.

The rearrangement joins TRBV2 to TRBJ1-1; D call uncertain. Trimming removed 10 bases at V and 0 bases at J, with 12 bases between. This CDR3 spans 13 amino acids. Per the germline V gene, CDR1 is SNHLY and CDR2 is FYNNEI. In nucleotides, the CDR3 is TGTGCCAACGACTACGATTTGAACACTGAAGCTTTCTTT. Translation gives CANDYDLNTEAFF. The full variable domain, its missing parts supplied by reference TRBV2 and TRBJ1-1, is EPEVTQTPSHQVTQMGQEVILRCVPISNHLYFYWYRQILGQKVEFLVSFYNNEISEKSEIFDDQFSVERPDGSNFTLKIRSTKLEDSAMYFCANDYDLNTEAFFGQGTRLTVV.

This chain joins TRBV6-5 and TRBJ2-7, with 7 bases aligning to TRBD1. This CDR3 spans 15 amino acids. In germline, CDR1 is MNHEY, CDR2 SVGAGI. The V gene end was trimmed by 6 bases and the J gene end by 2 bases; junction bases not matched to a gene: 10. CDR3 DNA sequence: TGTGCCAGCAGACCCTGGGGGACAGACACCTACGAGCAGTACTTC. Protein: CASRPWGTDTYEQYF.

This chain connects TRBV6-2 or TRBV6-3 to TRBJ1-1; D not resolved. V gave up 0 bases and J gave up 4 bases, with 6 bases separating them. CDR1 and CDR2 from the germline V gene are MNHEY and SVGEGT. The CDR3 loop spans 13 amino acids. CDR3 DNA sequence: TGTGCCAGCAGTTACTCGGGAGGCACTGAAGCTTTCTTT. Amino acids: CASSYSGGTEAFF.

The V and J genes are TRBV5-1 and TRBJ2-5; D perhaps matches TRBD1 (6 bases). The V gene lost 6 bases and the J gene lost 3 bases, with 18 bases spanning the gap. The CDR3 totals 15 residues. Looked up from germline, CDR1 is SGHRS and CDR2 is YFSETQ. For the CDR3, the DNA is TGCGCCAGCACCCTGGGGGCCAGGGGCGAAGAGACCCAGTACTTC. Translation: CASTLGARGEETQYF.

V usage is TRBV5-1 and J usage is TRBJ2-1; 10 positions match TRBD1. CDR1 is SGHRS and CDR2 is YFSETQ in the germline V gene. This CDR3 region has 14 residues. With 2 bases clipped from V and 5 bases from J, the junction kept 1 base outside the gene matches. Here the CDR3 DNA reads TGCGCCAGCAGCTTAGGGACAGGGGACAATGAGCAGTTCTTC. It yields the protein CASSLGTGDNEQFF.

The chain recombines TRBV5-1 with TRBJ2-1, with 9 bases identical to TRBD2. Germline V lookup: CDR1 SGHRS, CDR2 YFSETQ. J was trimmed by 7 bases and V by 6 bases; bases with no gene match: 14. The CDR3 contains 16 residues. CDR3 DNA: TGCGCCAGCACACCAAGGTCGGCGGGAGGGCTAAATGAGCAGTTCTTC. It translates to CASTPRSAGGLNEQFF.

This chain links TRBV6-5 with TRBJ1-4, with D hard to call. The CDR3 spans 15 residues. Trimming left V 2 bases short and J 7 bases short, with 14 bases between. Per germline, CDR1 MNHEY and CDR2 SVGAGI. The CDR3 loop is CASSYAGGPFEKLFF. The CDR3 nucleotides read TGTGCCAGCAGTTACGCGGGAGGGCCTTTTGAAAAACTGTTTTTT.

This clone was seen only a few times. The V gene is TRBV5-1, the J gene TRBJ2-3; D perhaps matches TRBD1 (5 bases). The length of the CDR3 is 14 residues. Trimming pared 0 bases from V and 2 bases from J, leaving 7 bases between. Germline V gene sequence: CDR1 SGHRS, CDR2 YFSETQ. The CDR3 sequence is CASSLGQNTDTQYF. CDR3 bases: TGCGCCAGCAGCTTGGGACAGAACACAGATACGCAGTATTTT.

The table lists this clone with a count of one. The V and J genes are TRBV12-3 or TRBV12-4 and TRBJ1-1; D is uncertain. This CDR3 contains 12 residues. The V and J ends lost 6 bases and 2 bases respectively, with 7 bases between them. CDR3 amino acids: CASSRINTEAFF. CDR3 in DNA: TGTGCCAGCAGCAGAATTAACACTGAAGCTTTCTTT.

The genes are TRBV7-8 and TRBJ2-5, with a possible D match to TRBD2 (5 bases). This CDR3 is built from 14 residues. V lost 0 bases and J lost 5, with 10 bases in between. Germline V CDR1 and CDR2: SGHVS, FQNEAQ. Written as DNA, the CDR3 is TGTGCCAGCAGCTTAGCGCAGCGAGGGGAGACCCAGTACTTC. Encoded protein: CASSLAQRGETQYF.

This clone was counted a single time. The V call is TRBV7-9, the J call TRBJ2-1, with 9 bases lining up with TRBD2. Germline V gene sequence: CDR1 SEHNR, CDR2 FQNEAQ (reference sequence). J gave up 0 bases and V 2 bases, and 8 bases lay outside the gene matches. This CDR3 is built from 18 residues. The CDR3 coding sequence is TGTGCCAGCAGCTTAACAGGGCTAGCGGGGAGCTCCTACAATGAGCAGTTCTTC. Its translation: CASSLTGLAGSSYNEQFF.

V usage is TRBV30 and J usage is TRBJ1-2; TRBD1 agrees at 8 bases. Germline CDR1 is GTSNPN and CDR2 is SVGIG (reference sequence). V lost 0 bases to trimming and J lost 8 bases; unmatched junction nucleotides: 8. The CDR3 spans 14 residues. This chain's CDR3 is CAWSVPDRGWGYTF. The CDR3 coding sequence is TGTGCCTGGAGTGTCCCTGACAGGGGTTGGGGCTACACCTTC.

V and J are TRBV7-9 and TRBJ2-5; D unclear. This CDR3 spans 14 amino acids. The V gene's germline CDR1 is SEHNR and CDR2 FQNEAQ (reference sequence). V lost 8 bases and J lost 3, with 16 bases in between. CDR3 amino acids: CASGYSNREETQYF. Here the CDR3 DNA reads TGTGCCAGCGGTTATTCTAACCGGGAAGAGACCCAGTACTTC.

The CDR3 region has the DNA TGTGCCAGCTCACCCCTGGAGAGCAATCAGCCCCAGCATTTT. Its protein is CASSPLESNQPQHF. The J gene is TRBJ1-5, the V gene TRBV18; D gene uncertain. V lost 3 bases, J lost 1 base, and 7 bases lay in between. CDR3 length: 14 amino acids. Germline-derived CDR1 and CDR2 are KGHSH and LQKENI.